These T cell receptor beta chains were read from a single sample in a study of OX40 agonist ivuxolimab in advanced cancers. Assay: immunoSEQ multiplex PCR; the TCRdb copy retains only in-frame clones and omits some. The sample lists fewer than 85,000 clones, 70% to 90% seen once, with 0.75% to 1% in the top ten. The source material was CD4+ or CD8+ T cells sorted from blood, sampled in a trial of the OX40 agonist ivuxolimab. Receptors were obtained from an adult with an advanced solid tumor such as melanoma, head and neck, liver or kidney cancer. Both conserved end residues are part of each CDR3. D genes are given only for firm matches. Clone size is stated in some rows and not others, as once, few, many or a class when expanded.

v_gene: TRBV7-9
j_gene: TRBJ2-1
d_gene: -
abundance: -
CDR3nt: TGTGCCAGCAGCTCATTTGGGAGGTCCACCCACAATGAGCAGTTCTTC
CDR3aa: CASSSFGRSTHNEQFF

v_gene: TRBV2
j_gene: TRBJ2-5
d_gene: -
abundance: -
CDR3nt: TGTGCCAGCGTGCGCCAGCGAAGAGAGACCCAGTACTTC
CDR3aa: CASVRQRRETQYF

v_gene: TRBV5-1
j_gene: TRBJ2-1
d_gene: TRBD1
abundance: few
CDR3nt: TGCGCCAGCAGCAGGCCGGACAGGGGAAAATACAATGAGCAGTTCTTC
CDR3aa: CASSRPDRGKYNEQFF

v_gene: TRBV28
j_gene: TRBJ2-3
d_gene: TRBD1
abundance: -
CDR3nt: TGTGCCAGTTCCGGGACAGTCACAGATACGCAGTATTTT
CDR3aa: CASSGTVTDTQYF

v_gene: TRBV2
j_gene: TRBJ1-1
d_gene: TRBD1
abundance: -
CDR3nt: TGTGCCAGCAGTTTAGCCGGGACAGGGATGAACACTGAAGCTTTCTTT
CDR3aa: CASSLAGTGMNTEAFF

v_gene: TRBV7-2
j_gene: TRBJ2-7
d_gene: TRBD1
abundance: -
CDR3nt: TGTGCCAGCAGCTTAAGCATCGGGACAGGCACCTACGAGCAGTACTTC
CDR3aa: CASSLSIGTGTYEQYF

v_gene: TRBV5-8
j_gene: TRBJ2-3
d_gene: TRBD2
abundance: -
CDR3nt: TGTGCCAGCAGCCCTCAGGGGACTAGCGAGTATTTT
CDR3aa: CASSPQGTSEYF

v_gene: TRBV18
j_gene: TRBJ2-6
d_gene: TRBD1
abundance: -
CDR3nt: TGTGCCAGCTCACCAGACGGACAGGGGGCTGCAGGGGCCAACGTCCTGACTTTC
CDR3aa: CASSPDGQGAAGANVLTF

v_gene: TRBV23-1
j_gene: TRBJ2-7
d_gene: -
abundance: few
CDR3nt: TGCGCCAGCAGCAGCCCGGACGGGAAAAGCTTC
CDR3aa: CASSSPDGKSF

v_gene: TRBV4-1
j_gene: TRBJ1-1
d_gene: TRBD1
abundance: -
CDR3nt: TGCGCCAGCAGCTACAACAGGGGGCCCGGGAACACTGAAGCTTTCTTT
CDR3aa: CASSYNRGPGNTEAFF

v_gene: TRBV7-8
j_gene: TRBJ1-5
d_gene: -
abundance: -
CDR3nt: TGTGCCAGCAGCTTAGACGAACAGTTGAATCAGCCCCAGCATTTT
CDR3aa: CASSLDEQLNQPQHF

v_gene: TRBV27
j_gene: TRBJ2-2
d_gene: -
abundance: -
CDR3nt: TGTGCCAGCAGGAGGGGGGCCCAAGCGAACACCGGGGAGCTGTTTTTT
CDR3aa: CASRRGAQANTGELFF

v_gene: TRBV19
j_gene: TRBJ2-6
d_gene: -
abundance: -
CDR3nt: TGTGCCAGTAGTACTCGCAGGGGAGCAGGGGCCAACGTCCTGACTTTC
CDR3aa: CASSTRRGAGANVLTF

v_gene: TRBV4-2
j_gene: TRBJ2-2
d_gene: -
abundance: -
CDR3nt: TGTGCCAGCAGCCGAGCCGTCCACCCGCCCCCGAACACCGGGGAGCTGTTTTTT
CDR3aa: CASSRAVHPPPNTGELFF

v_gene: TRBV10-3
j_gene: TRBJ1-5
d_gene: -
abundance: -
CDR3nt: TGTGCCATCAGTGAGAGAGGAGGGCAGCCCCAGCATTTT
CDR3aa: CAISERGGQPQHF

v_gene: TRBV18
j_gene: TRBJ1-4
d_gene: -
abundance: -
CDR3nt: TGTGCCAGCTCGCCACAGGGTCGGAATGAAAAACTGTTTTTT
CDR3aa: CASSPQGRNEKLFF

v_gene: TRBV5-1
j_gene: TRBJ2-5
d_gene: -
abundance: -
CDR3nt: TGCGCCAGCAGCCTAGGCCAGACCCAAGAGACCCAGTACTTC
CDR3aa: CASSLGQTQETQYF

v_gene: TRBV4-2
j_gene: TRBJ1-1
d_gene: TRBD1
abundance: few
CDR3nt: TGTGCCAGCAGCCAACAGACAGGGGGTAACACTGAAGCTTTCTTT
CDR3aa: CASSQQTGGNTEAFF

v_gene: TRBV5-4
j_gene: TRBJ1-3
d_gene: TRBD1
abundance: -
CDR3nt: TGTGCCAGCAGCATCGGGACAGGGGATGGAAACACCATATATTTT
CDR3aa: CASSIGTGDGNTIYF

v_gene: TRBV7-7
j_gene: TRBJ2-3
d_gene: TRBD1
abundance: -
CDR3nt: TGTGCTAGCAGCCGGGACAGGGCAGCAGATACGCAGTATTTT
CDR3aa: CASSRDRAADTQYF

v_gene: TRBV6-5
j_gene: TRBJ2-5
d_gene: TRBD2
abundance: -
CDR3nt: TGTGCCAGCAGTTACGCGGGACTAGCGATAGAGACCCAGTACTTC
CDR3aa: CASSYAGLAIETQYF

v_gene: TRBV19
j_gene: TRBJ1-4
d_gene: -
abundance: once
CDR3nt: TGTGCCAGTAGTATATCGACGTCAACTAATGAAAAACTGTTTTTT
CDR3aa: CASSISTSTNEKLFF

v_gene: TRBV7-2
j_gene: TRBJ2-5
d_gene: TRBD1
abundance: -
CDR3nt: TGTGCCAGCAGCCAGACAGGGCGGAAGGAGACCCAGTACTTC
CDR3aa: CASSQTGRKETQYF

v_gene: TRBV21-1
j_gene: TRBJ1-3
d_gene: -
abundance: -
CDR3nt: -
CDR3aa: CASSKVRYGCSGNTIYF

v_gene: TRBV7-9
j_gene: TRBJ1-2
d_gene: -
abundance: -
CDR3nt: TGTGCCAGCAGCACCGGGGTAGGGAACTATGGCTACACCTTC
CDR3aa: CASSTGVGNYGYTF

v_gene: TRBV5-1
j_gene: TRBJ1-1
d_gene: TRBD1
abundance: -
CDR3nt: TGCGCCAGCAGCTTGGGGACAGGGTCCATGAACACTGAAGCTTTCTTT
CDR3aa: CASSLGTGSMNTEAFF

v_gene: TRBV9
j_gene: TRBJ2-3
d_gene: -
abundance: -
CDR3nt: TGTGCCAGCAGCCTATCGGGGGACACAGATACGCAGTATTTT
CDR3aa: CASSLSGDTDTQYF

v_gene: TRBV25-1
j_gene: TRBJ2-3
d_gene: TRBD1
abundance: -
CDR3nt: TGTGCCAGCAACCACAGGGGTGGCGCAGATACGCAGTATTTT
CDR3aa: CASNHRGGADTQYF